Below, 27 T cell receptor beta chains from the same sample are listed, as sequenced in a study of T cells in localized non-small cell lung cancer. Assay: immunoSEQ multiplex PCR; the TCRdb copy retains only in-frame clones and omits some. The table includes about 78,000 clones, around four fifths detected once. The sample in question was peripheral blood, obtained before any cancer treatment. The source is a man between 40 and 70 years old with stage I lung adenocarcinoma.

The chain has TRBV6-6 and TRBJ2-7; 7 bases map to TRBD1. Germline V gives CDR1 MNHNY, CDR2 SVGAGI (reference sequence). CDR3 length: 14 residues. V lost 2 bases and J lost 6; bases outside the gene matches: 7. In DNA form, the CDR3 reads TGTGCCAGCAGTTACAACGACAGGGTCGGCGAGCAGTACTTC. It codes for CASSYNDRVGEQYF.

The chain has TRBV19 and TRBJ1-5, with 8 bases aligning to TRBD1. With 6 bases clipped from V and 7 bases from J, the junction kept 8 bases outside the gene matches. Germline V gives CDR1 LNHDA, CDR2 SQIVND (reference sequence). The CDR3 spans 14 residues. The CDR3 DNA follows: TGTGCCAGTAGCCTACAGGGGGTATGGCAGCCCCAGCATTTT. Protein product: CASSLQGVWQPQHF.

This sequence joins TRBV14 and TRBJ2-1, with TRBD2 identical over 7 bases. The CDR3 runs to 16 residues. V trimming: 0 bases; J trimming: 5 bases; junction bases outside the gene matches: 7. Germline lookup yields CDR1 SGHDN and CDR2 FVKESK. CDR3 sequence: CASSQEVWTRNNEQFF. As DNA, the CDR3 is TGTGCCAGCAGCCAAGAGGTGTGGACTAGGAACAATGAGCAGTTCTTC.

V gene TRBV19 combines with J gene TRBJ1-1; 9 bases map to TRBD1. CDR3 length: 15 amino acids. J lost 5 bases, V lost 4 bases, and 8 bases had no gene match. Germline CDR1 and CDR2: LNHDA and SQIVND (reference sequence). DNA for the CDR3: TGTGCCAGTAGTAAACAGGGGGCTTCCTCAACTGAAGCTTTCTTT. It translates to CASSKQGASSTEAFF.

This clone has more than one count but fewer than ten. This chain connects TRBV30 to TRBJ1-4; D is undetermined. The germline V gene encodes CDR1 GTSNPN and CDR2 SVGIG (reference sequence). This CDR3 contains 13 residues. With 0 bases removed from V and 7 bases from J, the gap between germline ends came to 9 bases. DNA for the CDR3: TGTGCCTGGAGTGTCGGTGGGCCTGAAAAACTGTTTTTT. It specifies CAWSVGGPEKLFF.

This sequence joins TRBV19 and TRBJ1-1; D might be TRBD1 (6 bases). Germline V CDR1 and CDR2: LNHDA, SQIVND (reference sequence). V lost 3 bases and J 0 bases, leaving 14 bases between the germline ends. CDR3 length: 16 amino acids. CDR3 DNA: TGTGCCAGTAGTATCTCTGGGGGGCAGATGAACACTGAAGCTTTCTTT. Its protein product is CASSISGGQMNTEAFF.

V is TRBV6-5 and J is TRBJ1-1; the D gene is possibly TRBD1 (5 bases). V lost 0 bases, J lost 0 bases, and 11 bases lay in between. Germline V lookup: CDR1 MNHEY, CDR2 SVGAGI. The CDR3 spans 16 residues. CDR3 DNA: TGTGCCAGCAGTTACTCGGGGAGGGGATTGAACACTGAAGCTTTCTTT. As protein: CASSYSGRGLNTEAFF.

J is TRBJ1-5 and V is TRBV28; no clear D. The germline V and J ends were trimmed by 2 bases and 0 bases, with 2 bases remaining between them. Germline lookup yields CDR1 MDHEN and CDR2 SYDVKM. This CDR3 is 13 amino acids long. The CDR3 spells CASSLSSNQPQHF. The CDR3 DNA is TGTGCCAGCAGTTTAAGTAGCAATCAGCCCCAGCATTTT.

This chain uses TRBV5-1 with TRBJ1-4; D is perhaps TRBD1 (6 bases). Germline values: CDR1 SGHRS, CDR2 YFSETQ. Trimming cost V 5 bases and J 4 bases, with 18 bases left between them. This CDR3 contains 16 residues. The CDR3 reads CASRQGPARGNEKLFF. The CDR3 DNA sequence: TGCGCCAGCAGACAGGGCCCTGCCAGGGGTAATGAAAAACTGTTTTTT. The variable domain in full, with the rest retrieved from reference TRBV5-1 and TRBJ1-4, is KAGVTQTPRYLIKTRGQQVTLSCSPISGHRSVSWYQQTPGQGLQFLFEYFSETQRNKGNFPGRFSGRQFSNSRSEMNVSTLELGDSALYLCASRQGPARGNEKLFFGSGTQLSVL.

The J gene is TRBJ1-2, the V gene TRBV19; D may be TRBD1 (5 bases). The V gene lost 8 bases and the J gene lost 3 bases, with 19 bases spanning the gap. Germline CDR1 reads LNHDA; CDR2 reads SQIVND (reference sequence). The CDR3 is 15 residues long. CDR3 nucleotides: TGTGCCAGTGCGCTCGGGGAGGGGTATGACTATGGCTACACCTTC. Its translation is CASALGEGYDYGYTF. Full variable domain (missing parts from reference TRBV19 and TRBJ1-2): DGGITQSPKYLFRKEGQNVTLSCEQNLNHDAMYWYRQDPGQGLRLIYYSQIVNDFQKGDIAEGYSVSREKKESFPLTVTSAQKNPTAFYLCASALGEGYDYGYTFGSGTRLTVV.

The chain is built from TRBV6-1 and TRBJ2-1; 9 bases line up with TRBD1. Trimming removed 0 bases from V and 7 bases from J; junction bases left unmatched: 16. In germline, CDR1 is MNHNS, CDR2 SASEGT. The CDR3 is 19 amino acids. The CDR3 bases are TGTGCCAGCAGTGAAGCGATCGATGGGTGGGACAGGGTTTGGAATGAGCAGTTCTTC. It yields the protein CASSEAIDGWDRVWNEQFF.

This clone was counted between two and nine times. The J gene is TRBJ2-2, the V gene TRBV27, with D possibly being TRBD1 or TRBD2 (6 bases each). V was shortened by 5 bases and J by 7 bases, with 17 bases between the two germline ends. The germline V gene has CDR1 MNHEY and CDR2 SMNVEV (reference sequence). The CDR3 runs to 15 residues. This chain's CDR3 is CASSPNPGAVGELFF. CDR3 coding DNA: TGTGCCAGCAGTCCCAATCCGGGGGCCGTCGGGGAGCTGTTTTTT.

The chain carries TRBV6-6 and TRBJ2-3; D is tentatively TRBD1 or TRBD2 (6 bases each). This CDR3 has 15 amino acids. V was clipped by 6 bases and J by 7 bases, with 20 bases between them. Germline V gene sequence: CDR1 MNHNY, CDR2 SVGAGI (reference sequence). The CDR3 region has the DNA TGTGCCAGCAGCCTACGACAGGTGGAGGGGAATACGCAGTATTTT. Encoded protein: CASSLRQVEGNTQYF.

The gene calls are TRBV7-2 and TRBJ2-2; D might be TRBD1 (5 bases). CDR1 is SGHTA, CDR2 FQGNSA, per germline. The CDR3 totals 14 residues. V was clipped by 3 bases and J by 6 bases, with 11 bases between them. This chain's CDR3 is CASSFQGPPGELFF. The CDR3 nucleotides read TGTGCCAGCAGCTTTCAGGGTCCCCCCGGGGAGCTGTTTTTT.

The gene calls are TRBV6-5 and TRBJ2-7; possibly TRBD1 or TRBD2 for D (6 bases each). The germline V and J ends were trimmed by 6 bases and 6 bases, with 15 bases remaining between them. The CDR3 covers 13 residues. From germline, CDR1 is MNHEY and CDR2 SVGAGI. The CDR3 DNA reads TGTGCCAGCAGAACTTACAGGGAGGTCGAGCAGTACTTC. It yields the protein CASRTYREVEQYF.

V and J are TRBV19 and TRBJ1-5; 8 bases agree with TRBD1. CDR1 LNHDA and CDR2 SQIVND come from the germline V gene (reference sequence). This CDR3 contains 14 residues. V dropped 3 bases and J dropped 4; count of bases not matched to a gene: 2. CDR3 sequence: CASSIRTGNQPQHF. CDR3 DNA sequence: TGTGCCAGTAGTATTAGGACAGGGAATCAGCCCCAGCATTTT.

V and J are TRBV7-9 and TRBJ2-7; perhaps TRBD2 as D (6 bases). The V and J ends lost 2 bases and 5 bases respectively, with 13 bases between them. The CDR3 sequence is 14 residues long. Looked up from germline, CDR1 is SEHNR and CDR2 is FQNEAQ (reference sequence). CDR3 region: CASSLREATDEQYF. DNA of the CDR3: TGTGCCAGCAGCTTAAGGGAGGCGACCGACGAGCAGTACTTC.

V is TRBV15 and J is TRBJ1-4; 11 bases line up with TRBD1. The trim removed 2 bases at V and 7 bases at J, leaving 12 bases unmatched. This CDR3 spans 18 amino acids. CDR1 is LNHNV, CDR2 YYDKDF, per germline (reference sequence). The CDR3 DNA reads TGTGCCACCAGCAGAACGAAGAGTTGGACAGGGGGCCCTGAAAAACTGTTTTTT. Its protein is CATSRTKSWTGGPEKLFF.

The chain employs TRBV25-1 and TRBJ1-4, with no clear D. This CDR3 region has 17 residues. CDR1 and CDR2 (germline): MGHDK, SYGVNS. The V end was cut by 6 bases, the J end by 0 bases, with 17 bases between. The CDR3 is CASSQNGVATTNEKLFF. CDR3 in DNA: TGTGCCAGCAGCCAAAACGGGGTGGCTACAACTAATGAAAAACTGTTTTTT.

The V gene is TRBV9, the J gene TRBJ2-1; 7 bases line up with TRBD1. CDR1 and CDR2 from the germline V gene are SGDLS and YYNGEE. The junction had 8 bases not matched to a gene; V was cut back by 5 bases and J by 6 bases. CDR3 length equals 14 residues. The CDR3 here is CASSLQGISNEQFF. The DNA of the CDR3 is TGTGCCAGCAGTCTACAGGGGATCAGCAATGAGCAGTTCTTC.

The chain joins TRBV2 to TRBJ2-5, with 9 bases fitting TRBD1. Germline CDR1 and CDR2: SNHLY and FYNNEI. Trimming took 6 bases from V and 4 from J; bases not matched to a gene: 9. The CDR3 spans 15 residues. The CDR3 reads CASSSGTGSVETQYF. CDR3 coding DNA: TGTGCCAGCAGCTCCGGGACAGGGTCGGTAGAGACCCAGTACTTC.

The chain joins TRBV6-5 to TRBJ1-1; D is uncertain. The CDR3 runs 14 residues. V dropped 0 bases and J dropped 1 base, with 6 bases sitting between them. Germline V CDR1 and CDR2: MNHEY, SVGAGI. For the CDR3, the DNA is TGTGCCAGCAGTTACTCGGGTAAGAACACTGAAGCTTTCTTT. This encodes CASSYSGKNTEAFF.

The J gene is TRBJ1-2, the V gene TRBV7-2; D unresolved. The CDR3 contains 14 residues. The germline CDR1 and CDR2 sequences are SGHTA and FQGNSA. Trimming took off 0 bases at V and 1 base at J, with 6 bases between the two ends. The CDR3 reads CASSLATSNYGYTF. As DNA, the CDR3 is TGTGCCAGCAGCTTAGCAACGAGTAACTATGGCTACACCTTC.

The chain joins TRBV27 to TRBJ2-3; D remains unclear. The CDR3 covers 13 residues. From germline, CDR1 is MNHEY and CDR2 SMNVEV (reference sequence). Trimming shortened V by 9 bases and J by 2 bases, and 12 bases separated the two germline ends. CDR3 loop: CASRWQVTDTQYF. DNA of the CDR3: TGTGCCAGTCGGTGGCAGGTCACAGATACGCAGTATTTT.

The chain's CDR3 is CASNSDSKTYEQYF. The CDR3 nucleotides read TGTGCCAGCAATTCGGACAGCAAAACCTACGAGCAGTACTTC. J is TRBJ2-7 and V is TRBV6-1; D may be TRBD1 (6 bases). Trimming took 7 bases from V and 2 from J, leaving 15 bases between them. Germline V gene lookup returns CDR1 MNHNS and CDR2 SASEGT. This CDR3 comprises 14 residues.

The chain links TRBV19 to TRBJ2-1; 13 bases match TRBD2. The CDR3 covers 14 residues. Germline trimming cut 7 bases from V and 7 bases from J; bases unmatched to any gene: 4. In germline, CDR1 is LNHDA, CDR2 SQIVND (reference sequence). The CDR3 DNA reads as TGTGCCAGTAAACGGACTAGCGGGAGTAATGAGCAGTTCTTC. Protein product: CASKRTSGSNEQFF.

This chain connects TRBV7-9 to TRBJ1-3, with D hard to call. V lost 1 base, J lost 0 bases, and 7 bases lay in between. This CDR3 has 15 residues. The germline V gene has CDR1 SEHNR and CDR2 FQNEAQ (reference sequence). CDR3 DNA sequence: TGTGCCAGCAGCTTAGAGTGGAGCTCTGGAAACACCATATATTTT. Amino acids: CASSLEWSSGNTIYF.